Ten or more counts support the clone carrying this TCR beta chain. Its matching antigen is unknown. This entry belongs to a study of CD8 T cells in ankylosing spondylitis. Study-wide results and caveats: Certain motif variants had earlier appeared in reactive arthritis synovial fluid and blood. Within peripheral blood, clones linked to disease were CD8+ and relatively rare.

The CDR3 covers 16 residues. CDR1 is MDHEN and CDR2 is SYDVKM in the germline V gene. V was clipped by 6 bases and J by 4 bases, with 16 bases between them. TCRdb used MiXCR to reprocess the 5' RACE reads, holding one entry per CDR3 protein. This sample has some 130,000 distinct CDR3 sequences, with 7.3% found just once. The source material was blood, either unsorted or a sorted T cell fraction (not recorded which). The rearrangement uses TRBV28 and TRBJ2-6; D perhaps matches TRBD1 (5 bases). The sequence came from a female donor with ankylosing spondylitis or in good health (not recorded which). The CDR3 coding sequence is TGTGCCAGCAGCCTAGGTAGCAGGGCCGGGGCCAACGTCCTGACTTTC. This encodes CASSLGSRAGANVLTF.